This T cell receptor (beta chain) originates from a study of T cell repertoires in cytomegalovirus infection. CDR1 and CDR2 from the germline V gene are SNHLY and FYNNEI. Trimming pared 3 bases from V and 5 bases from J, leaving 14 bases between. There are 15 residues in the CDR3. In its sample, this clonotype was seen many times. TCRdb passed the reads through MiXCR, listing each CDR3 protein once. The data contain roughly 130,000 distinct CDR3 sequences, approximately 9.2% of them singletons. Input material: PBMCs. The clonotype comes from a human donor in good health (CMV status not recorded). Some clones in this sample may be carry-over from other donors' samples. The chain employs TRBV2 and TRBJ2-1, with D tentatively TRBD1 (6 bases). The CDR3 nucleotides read TGTGCCAGCAGTGATTGGTTCGGGACACACAATGAGCAGTTCTTC. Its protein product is CASSDWFGTHNEQFF.